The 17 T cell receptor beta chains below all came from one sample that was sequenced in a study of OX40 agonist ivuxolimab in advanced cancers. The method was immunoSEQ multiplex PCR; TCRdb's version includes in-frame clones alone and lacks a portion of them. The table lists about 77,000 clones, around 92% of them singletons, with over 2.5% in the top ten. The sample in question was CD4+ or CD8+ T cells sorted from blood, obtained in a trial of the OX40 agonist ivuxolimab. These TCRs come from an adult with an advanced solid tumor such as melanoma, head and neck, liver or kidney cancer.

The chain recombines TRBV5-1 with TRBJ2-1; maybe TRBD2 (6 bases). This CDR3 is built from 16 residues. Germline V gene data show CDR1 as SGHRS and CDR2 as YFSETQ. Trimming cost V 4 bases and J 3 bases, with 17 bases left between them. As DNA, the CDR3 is TGCGCCAGCAGCCCATCTGGGACGGGACTCTACAATGAGCAGTTCTTC. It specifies CASSPSGTGLYNEQFF.

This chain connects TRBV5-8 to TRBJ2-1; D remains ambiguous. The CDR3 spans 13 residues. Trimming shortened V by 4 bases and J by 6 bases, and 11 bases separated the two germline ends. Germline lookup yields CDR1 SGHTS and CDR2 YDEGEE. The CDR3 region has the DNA TGTGCCAGCAGCGACCTATGGGGCAATGAGCAGTTCTTC. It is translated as CASSDLWGNEQFF.

For the CDR3, the DNA is TGTGCCAGCTCGGATGCCGGGACAGGGGACGGTGAGCAGTTCTTC. This sequence encodes CASSDAGTGDGEQFF. This rearrangement joins TRBV2 to TRBJ2-1; 10 nucleotides agree with TRBD1. CDR3 length: 15 amino acids. The germline gives CDR1 SNHLY, CDR2 FYNNEI. Unmatched junction bases numbered 13, after V lost 8 bases and J lost 9 bases.

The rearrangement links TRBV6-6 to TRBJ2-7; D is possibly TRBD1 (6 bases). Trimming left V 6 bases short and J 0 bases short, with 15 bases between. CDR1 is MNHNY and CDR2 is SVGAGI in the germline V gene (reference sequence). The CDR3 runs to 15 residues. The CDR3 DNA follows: TGTGCCAGCAGGATACTGACAGGCATCTCCTACGAGCAGTACTTC. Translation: CASRILTGISYEQYF.

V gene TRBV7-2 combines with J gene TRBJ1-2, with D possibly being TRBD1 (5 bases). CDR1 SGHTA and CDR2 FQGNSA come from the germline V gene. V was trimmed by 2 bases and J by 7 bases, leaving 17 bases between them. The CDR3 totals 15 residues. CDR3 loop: CASSLYMTAYGGYTF. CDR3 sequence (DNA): TGTGCCAGCAGCTTATATATGACAGCTTACGGTGGCTACACCTTC.

The CDR3: CASSPFSGGSLNEQFF. The CDR3 DNA follows: TGTGCCAGCAGCCCGTTTAGCGGGGGCTCCCTCAATGAGCAGTTCTTC. The J gene is TRBJ2-1, the V gene TRBV13; TRBD2 matches 9 bases. V shed 5 bases, J shed 6 bases, and the junction held 11 bases outside the gene matches. The CDR3 consists of 16 residues. Germline-derived CDR1 and CDR2 are PRHDT and FYEKMQ (reference sequence). Complete variable domain (other parts from reference TRBV13 and TRBJ2-1): AAGVIQSPRHLIKEKRETATLKCYPIPRHDTVYWYQQGPGQDPQFLISFYEKMQSDKGSIPDRFSAQQFSDYHSELNMSSLELGDSALYFCASSPFSGGSLNEQFFGPGTRLTVL.

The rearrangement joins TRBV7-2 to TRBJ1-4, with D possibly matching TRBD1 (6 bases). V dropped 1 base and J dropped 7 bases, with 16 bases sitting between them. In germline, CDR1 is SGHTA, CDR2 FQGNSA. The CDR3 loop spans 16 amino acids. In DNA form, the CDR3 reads TGTGCCAGCAGCTTAGAGGGGCAGGGGATCAGTGAAAAACTGTTTTTT. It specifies CASSLEGQGISEKLFF.

As DNA, the CDR3 is TGTGCCAGCAGTCAAAACCGTGGGGGAACTAATGAAAAACTGTTTTTT. Its protein product is CASSQNRGGTNEKLFF. J is TRBJ1-4 and V is TRBV25-1; D is possibly TRBD1 (5 bases). The germline CDR1 and CDR2 sequences are MGHDK and SYGVNS. The ends were cut back, 5 bases at V and 1 base at J, with 14 bases in the middle. There are 16 residues in the CDR3. The whole variable domain, filled in from reference TRBV25-1 and TRBJ1-4, reads EADIYQTPRYLVIGTGKKITLECSQTMGHDKMYWYQQDPGMELHLIHYSYGVNSTEKGDLSSESTVSRIRTEHFPLTLESARPSHTSQYLCASSQNRGGTNEKLFFGSGTQLSVL.

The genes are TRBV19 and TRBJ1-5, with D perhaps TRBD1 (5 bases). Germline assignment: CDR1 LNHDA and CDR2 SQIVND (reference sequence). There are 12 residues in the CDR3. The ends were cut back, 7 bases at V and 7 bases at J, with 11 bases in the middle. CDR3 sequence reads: CASTQKGQPQHF. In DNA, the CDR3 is TGTGCCAGTACCCAAAAGGGGCAGCCCCAGCATTTT.

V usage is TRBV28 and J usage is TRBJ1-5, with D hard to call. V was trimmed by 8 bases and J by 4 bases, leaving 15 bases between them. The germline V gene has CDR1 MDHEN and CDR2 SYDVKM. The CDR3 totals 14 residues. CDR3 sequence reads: CASGGWEGNQPQHF. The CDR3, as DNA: TGTGCCAGCGGCGGGTGGGAAGGAAATCAGCCCCAGCATTTT.

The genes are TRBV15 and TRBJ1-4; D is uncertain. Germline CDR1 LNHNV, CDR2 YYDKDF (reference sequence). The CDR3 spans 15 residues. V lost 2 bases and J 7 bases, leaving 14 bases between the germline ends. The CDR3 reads CATSRPGSFSEKLFF. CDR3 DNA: TGTGCCACCAGCAGACCCGGGAGCTTTAGTGAAAAACTGTTTTTT. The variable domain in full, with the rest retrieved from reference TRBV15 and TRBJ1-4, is DAMVIQNPRYQVTQFGKPVTLSCSQTLNHNVMYWYQQKSSQAPKLLFHYYDKDFNNEADTPDNFQSRRPNTSFCFLDIRSPGLGDTAMYLCATSRPGSFSEKLFFGSGTQLSVL.

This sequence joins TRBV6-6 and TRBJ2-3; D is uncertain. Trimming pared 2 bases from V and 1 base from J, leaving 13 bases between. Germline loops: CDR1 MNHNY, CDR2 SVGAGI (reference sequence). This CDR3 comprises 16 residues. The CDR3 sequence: CASSYGGYTGTDTQYF. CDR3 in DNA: TGTGCCAGCAGTTACGGCGGCTACACGGGCACAGATACGCAGTATTTT.

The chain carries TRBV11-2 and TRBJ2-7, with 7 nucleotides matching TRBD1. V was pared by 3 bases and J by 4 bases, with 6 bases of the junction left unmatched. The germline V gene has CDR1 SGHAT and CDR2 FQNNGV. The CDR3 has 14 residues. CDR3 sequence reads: CASSLLGQDYEQYF. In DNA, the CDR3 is TGTGCCAGCAGCTTGTTAGGACAGGATTACGAGCAGTACTTC.

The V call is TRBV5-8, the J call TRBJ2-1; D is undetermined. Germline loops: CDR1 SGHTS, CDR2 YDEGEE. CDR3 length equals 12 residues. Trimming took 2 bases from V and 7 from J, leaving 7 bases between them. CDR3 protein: CASSFYSNEQFF. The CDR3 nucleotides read TGTGCCAGCAGCTTTTATTCTAATGAGCAGTTCTTC.

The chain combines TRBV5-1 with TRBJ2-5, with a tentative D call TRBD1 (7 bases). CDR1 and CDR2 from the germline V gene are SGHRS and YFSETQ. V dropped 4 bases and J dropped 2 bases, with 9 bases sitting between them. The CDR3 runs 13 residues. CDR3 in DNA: TGCGCCAGCAGCCAGGGGGGTCAAGAGACCCAGTACTTC. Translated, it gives CASSQGGQETQYF.

DNA of the CDR3: TGCAGCGTTGGCTGGGAGGGACCCGGGGAGCTGTTTTTT. Protein: CSVGWEGPGELFF. This chain connects TRBV29-1 to TRBJ2-2, with 7 bases lining up with TRBD2. In germline, CDR1 is SQVTM, CDR2 ANQGSEA. The CDR3 consists of 13 residues. The trim removed 4 bases at V and 6 bases at J, leaving 5 bases unmatched.

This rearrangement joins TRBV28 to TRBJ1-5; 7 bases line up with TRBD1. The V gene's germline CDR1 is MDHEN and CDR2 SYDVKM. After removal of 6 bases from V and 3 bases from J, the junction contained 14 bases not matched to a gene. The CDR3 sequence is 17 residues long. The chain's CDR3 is CASRENRGSTTNQPQHF. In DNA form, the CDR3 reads TGTGCCAGCAGAGAGAACAGGGGTAGCACCACCAATCAGCCCCAGCATTTT.